The sequence of this T cell receptor (beta chain) was determined in a study of T cell responses to AZD1222 COVID-19 vaccine. Using immunoSEQ multiplex PCR, the repertoire was profiled, and TCRdb retains in-frame clones only, with some absent. The sample consists of about 150,000 clones, about nine tenths of them appearing once. The CDR3 covers 15 residues. V shed 3 bases and J shed 0 bases, with 8 bases lying between them. CDR1 KGHSH and CDR2 LQKENI come from the germline V gene. The clonotype originates from an adult in good health. This chain links TRBV18 with TRBJ2-2; TRBD2 might be the D (5 bases). Specimen: peripheral blood, collected on day 0 of AZD1222 vaccination. CDR3: CASSPPGANTGELFF. The CDR3 DNA reads TGTGCCAGCTCACCCCCCGGGGCGAACACCGGGGAGCTGTTTTTT.